The entry below gives a single T cell receptor (beta chain) sequence along with its context. This receptor's antigen is unknown. Per-nucleotide qualities are absent, and no much larger clonotype sits a single base away. TCRbeta CDR3 regions were amplified from genomic DNA by means of the immunoSEQ Assay, a bias-controlled multiplex PCR. On the study's bioinformatics: The number of nucleated cells in each sample was estimated from the amplification of reference gene primers within the assay. To quantify the absolute abundance of each unique TCRbeta CDR3 rearrangement, sequence reads were collapsed and filtered. For each sample, productive Simpson clonality was calculated by taking the square root of Simpson's diversity index across productive rearrangements. TCRdb holds this immuneACCESS table with in-frame rearrangements only. Some clones are missing; in checked studies, unresolved V genes explain under half, and the rest has no known cause. V and J calls and clone size follow that table, whereas D and trimming were derived from the DNA. The table for this sample lists 55,000 to 65,000 clones; 89% of them were counted only once. The ten largest clones take up 43% of the sample.

One collaborating source in Seattle enrolled patients while the patients were actively infected and followed the patients over time throughout the course of disease. Each collaborating institution followed its own protocols to collect whole blood in K2EDTA tubes. For TCRbeta analysis, collaborators shipped samples as frozen whole blood, isolated PBMCs, or DNA extracted from either of those sample types. The record originates from a study of blood T cell repertoires in COVID-19 (dated by TCRdb to 2018 to 2021). For context, the study as a whole: Samples covering the acute and convalescent phases of COVID-19 were provided by collaborators in the United States, Italy and Spain. The samples were drawn from the first 160 participants of the ongoing ImmuneRACE study and from about 1,200 subjects provided by 6 global collaborators. Where available, HLA class I and class II types were taken from metadata supplied by the sample provider and were not determined by assay-based typing. Subjects who had been exposed to COVID-19, were actively infected with it, or had recovered from it provided the deeply sampled blood TCRbeta repertoires that made up the dataset. The prospective study material was composed of cDNA or gDNA derived from T cells, B-cell-depleted T cells, or PBMCs. A de-identified subject ID, COVID-19 status, age in years and sex were almost always included in the sample metadata. A freely available public database, intended as a resource for researchers studying the immune response to SARS-CoV-2, is where the repertoires were released.

Findings and caveats that apply to the study as a whole: The quantity of clinical and demographic metadata differed by source and by participant and was supplied without curation.

The source of this sequence is a woman between 55 and 75 years old with COVID-19, enrolled during active disease. The sample taken for sequencing was peripheral blood.

This receptor carries the CDR3 CASSPPGGNSPLHF. The sequenced DNA: TGTGCCAGCAGTCCTCCCGGGGGTAATTCACCCCTCCACTTT. The chain uses TRBV28 and TRBJ1-6, with TRBD1 as a weak D call on 5 bases. For CDR1 and CDR2, the germline V gene lists MDHEN and SYDVKM. The CDR3 spans 14 residues, from the cysteine through the phenylalanine. The entry retains the CDR3 DNA only, 42 bases that are in frame from base 1. V is clipped by 5 bases and J by 6 bases, and the sequence between their germline boundaries is 11 bases long.